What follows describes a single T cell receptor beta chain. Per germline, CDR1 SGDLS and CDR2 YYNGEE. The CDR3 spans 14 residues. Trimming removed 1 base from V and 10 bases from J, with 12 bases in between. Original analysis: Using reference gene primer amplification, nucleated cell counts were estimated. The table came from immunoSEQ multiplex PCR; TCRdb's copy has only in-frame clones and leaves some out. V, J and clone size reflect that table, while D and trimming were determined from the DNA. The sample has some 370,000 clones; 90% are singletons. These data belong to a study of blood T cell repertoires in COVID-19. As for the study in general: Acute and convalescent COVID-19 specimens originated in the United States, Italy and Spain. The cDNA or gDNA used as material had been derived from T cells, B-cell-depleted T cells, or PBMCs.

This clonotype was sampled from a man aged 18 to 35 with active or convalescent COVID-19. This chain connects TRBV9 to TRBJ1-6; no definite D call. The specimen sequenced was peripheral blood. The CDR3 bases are TGTGCCAGCAGCGTAACCGAGGGTGGATCACCCCTCCACTTT. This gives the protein CASSVTEGGSPLHF. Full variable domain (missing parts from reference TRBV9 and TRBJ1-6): DSGVTQTPKHLITATGQRVTLRCSPRSGDLSVYWYQQSLDQGLQFLIQYYNGEERAKGNILERFSAQQFPDLHSELNLSSLELGDSALYFCASSVTEGGSPLHFGNGTRLTVT.